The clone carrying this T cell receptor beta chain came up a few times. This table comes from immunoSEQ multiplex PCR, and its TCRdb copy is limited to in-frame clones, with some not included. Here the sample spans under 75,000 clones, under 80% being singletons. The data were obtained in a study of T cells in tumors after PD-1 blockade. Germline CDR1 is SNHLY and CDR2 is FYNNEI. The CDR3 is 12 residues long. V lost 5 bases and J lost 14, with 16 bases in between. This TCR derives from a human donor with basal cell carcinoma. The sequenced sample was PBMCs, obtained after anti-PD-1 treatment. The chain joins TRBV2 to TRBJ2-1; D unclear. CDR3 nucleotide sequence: TGTGCCAGCAGTTACACCCGGGCCCGCGAGTTCTTC. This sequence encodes CASSYTRAREFF.